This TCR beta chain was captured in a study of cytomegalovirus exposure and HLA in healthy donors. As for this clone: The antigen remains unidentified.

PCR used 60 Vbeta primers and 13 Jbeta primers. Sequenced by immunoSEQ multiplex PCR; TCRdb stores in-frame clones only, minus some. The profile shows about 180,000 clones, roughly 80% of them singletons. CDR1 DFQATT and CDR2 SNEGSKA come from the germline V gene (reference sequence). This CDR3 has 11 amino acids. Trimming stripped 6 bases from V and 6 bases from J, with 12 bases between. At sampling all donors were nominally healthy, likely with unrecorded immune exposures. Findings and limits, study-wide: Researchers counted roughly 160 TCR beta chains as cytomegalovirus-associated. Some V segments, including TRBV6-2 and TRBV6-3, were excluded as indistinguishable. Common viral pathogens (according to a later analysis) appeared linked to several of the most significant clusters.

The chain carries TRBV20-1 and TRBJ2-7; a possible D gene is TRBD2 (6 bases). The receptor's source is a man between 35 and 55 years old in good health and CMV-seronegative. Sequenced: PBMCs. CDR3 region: CSAEGWSEQYF. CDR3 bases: TGCAGTGCGGAGGGGTGGAGCGAGCAGTACTTC.